Presented here are 23 T cell receptor beta chains from one specimen sequenced in a study of PD-1 blockade in classical Hodgkin lymphoma. The data were produced by immunoSEQ multiplex PCR, yet TCRdb's version contains in-frame clones alone and is incomplete. This sample carries tens of thousands of clones, around three fifths of them seen once, and the ten largest clones take more than 3%. Documented time point: cycle 4 day 1 (C4D1), after less than seven weeks of nivolumab. The patients all showed relapse after autologous stem cell transplantation, while their brentuximab vedotin exposure varied. Material: peripheral blood mononuclear cells (PBMCs), obtained before the fourth cycle of nivolumab. The receptors stem from a human donor with classical Hodgkin lymphoma.

This clone is a singleton in its sample. The chain recombines TRBV6-6 with TRBJ2-1; 12 positions match TRBD2. The germline gives CDR1 MNHNY, CDR2 SVGAGI (reference sequence). The CDR3 has 16 amino acids. Trimming took 0 bases from V and 4 from J; bases not matched to a gene: 1. The CDR3 loop is CASSYSLAGGYNEQFF. CDR3 coding DNA: TGTGCCAGCAGTTACTCCCTAGCGGGAGGGTACAATGAGCAGTTCTTC.

Many counts were recorded for this clone. This sample also contains other DNA sequences that code for the same CDR3. The chain couples TRBV28 to TRBJ2-3; D remains ambiguous. The V end was cut by 5 bases, the J end by 2 bases, with 8 bases between. The CDR3 is made up of 13 amino acids. The germline CDR1 and CDR2 sequences are MDHEN and SYDVKM. CDR3 in amino acids: CASSPITTDTQYF. The CDR3 bases are TGTGCCAGCAGTCCAATAACCACAGATACGCAGTATTTT.

The chain couples TRBV7-2 to TRBJ1-4, with D possibly matching TRBD1 (5 bases). The V and J ends lost 1 base and 12 bases respectively, with 9 bases between them. The CDR3 sequence is 12 residues long. Looked up from germline, CDR1 is SGHTA and CDR2 is FQGNSA. CDR3 in amino acids: CASSLVRGELFF. The CDR3 DNA reads TGTGCCAGCAGCTTAGTTCGGGGGGAACTGTTTTTT. Drawing the rest from reference TRBV7-2 and TRBJ1-4, the complete variable domain is GAGVSQSPSNKVTEKGKDVELRCDPISGHTALYWYRQSLGQGLEFLIYFQGNSAPDKSGLPSDRFSAERTGGSVSTLTIQRTQQEDSAVYLCASSLVRGELFFGSGTQLSVL.

The chain combines TRBV18 with TRBJ2-5; a possible D gene is TRBD2 (5 bases). The CDR3 length is 15 residues. Per germline, CDR1 KGHSH and CDR2 LQKENI. Trimming took 3 bases from V and 5 from J, leaving 16 bases between them. This chain's CDR3 is CASSPGIGLEETQYF. Here the CDR3 DNA reads TGTGCCAGCTCACCCGGGATAGGGTTAGAGGAGACCCAGTACTTC.

The V gene is TRBV21-1, the J gene TRBJ1-1. TRBV21-1 is a pseudogene segment. This CDR3 comprises 18 residues. The CDR3 loop reads CASSKPLKVASPNTEAFF. CDR3 in DNA: TGTGCCAGCAGCAAACCACTGAAGGTTGCCTCTCCGAACACTGAAGCTTTCTTT.

A few counts support this clone. V gene TRBV5-4 combines with J gene TRBJ2-7; 7 bases map to TRBD1. V was pared by 4 bases and J by 2 bases, with 6 bases of the junction left unmatched. Looked up from germline, CDR1 is SGHNT and CDR2 is YYREEE (reference sequence). The CDR3 runs 14 residues. The CDR3 reads CASSLGQSAYEQYF. CDR3 coding DNA: TGTGCCAGCAGCCTGGGACAGAGCGCCTACGAGCAGTACTTC.

The chain employs TRBV29-1 and TRBJ1-2, with TRBD1 identical over 8 bases. This CDR3 has 14 amino acids. From germline, CDR1 is SQVTM and CDR2 ANQGSEA. V lost 3 bases to trimming and J lost 4 bases; unmatched junction nucleotides: 7. CDR3 in DNA: TGCAGCGTTGAGGAGGACAGGGATTTCTATGGCTACACCTTC. This encodes CSVEEDRDFYGYTF.

The rearrangement links TRBV28 to TRBJ1-1; maybe TRBD1 (5 bases). This CDR3 has 15 amino acids. Germline CDR1 is MDHEN and CDR2 is SYDVKM. The V and J ends lost 2 bases and 11 bases respectively, with 21 bases between them. In DNA form, the CDR3 reads TGTGCCAGCAGTTTAGTAGGTGGATTAGGGGCCCGGGCTTTCTTT. Its protein is CASSLVGGLGARAFF.

The gene calls are TRBV5-1 and TRBJ2-3; tentatively, D is TRBD1 (5 bases). CDR3 size: 13 residues. In germline, CDR1 is SGHRS, CDR2 YFSETQ. Trimming took off 5 bases at V and 4 bases at J, with 11 bases between the two ends. DNA of the CDR3: TGCGCCAGCAGAGAGACAGTAGCAGATACGCAGTATTTT. Its protein product is CASRETVADTQYF.

The chain links TRBV7-2 to TRBJ2-7, with TRBD2 matching 9 bases. The trim removed 1 base at V and 2 bases at J, leaving 0 bases unmatched. The CDR3 runs to 14 residues. Per germline, CDR1 SGHTA and CDR2 FQGNSA. The DNA for the CDR3 is TGTGCCAGCAGCTTAGGCGGGAGGGCCTACGAGCAGTACTTC. This codes for CASSLGGRAYEQYF.

The genes are TRBV28 and TRBJ1-4, with 9 positions matching TRBD1. V lost 6 bases and J lost 6; bases outside the gene matches: 5. CDR1 and CDR2 (germline): MDHEN, SYDVKM. This CDR3 has 14 amino acids. CDR3 in amino acids: CASSQQGADEKLFF. CDR3 nucleotide sequence: TGTGCCAGCAGCCAACAGGGGGCGGATGAAAAACTGTTTTTT.

The chain couples TRBV4-3 to TRBJ2-7; 10 positions agree with TRBD2. With 4 bases clipped from V and 1 base from J, the junction kept 4 bases outside the gene matches. Germline V gene sequence: CDR1 LGHNA, CDR2 YSLEER. The CDR3 sequence is 15 residues long. The CDR3 loop is CASSRTAGGSYEQYF. For the CDR3, the DNA is TGCGCCAGCAGCCGGACAGCGGGAGGGTCCTACGAGCAGTACTTC.

The chain recombines TRBV5-1 with TRBJ2-3, with a weak D call TRBD2 (6 bases). This CDR3 region has 13 residues. V dropped 2 bases and J dropped 4 bases, with 8 bases sitting between them. CDR1 and CDR2 (germline): SGHRS, YFSETQ. The CDR3 protein is CASSFGLSDTQYF. The CDR3 DNA reads as TGCGCCAGCAGCTTCGGACTATCAGATACGCAGTATTTT.

This clone was counted between two and nine times. The chain links TRBV19 to TRBJ1-5; a weak D match, TRBD1 (5 bases). V gave up 7 bases and J gave up 6 bases, with 16 bases separating them. Germline loops: CDR1 LNHDA, CDR2 SQIVND (reference sequence). The CDR3 loop spans 14 amino acids. The CDR3 reads CASTRGREVQPQHF. CDR3 coding DNA: TGTGCCAGTACTAGGGGCAGGGAGGTTCAGCCCCAGCATTTT. Full variable domain (missing parts from reference TRBV19 and TRBJ1-5): DGGITQSPKYLFRKEGQNVTLSCEQNLNHDAMYWYRQDPGQGLRLIYYSQIVNDFQKGDIAEGYSVSREKKESFPLTVTSAQKNPTAFYLCASTRGREVQPQHFGDGTRLSIL.

The chain recombines TRBV6-5 with TRBJ2-2; unclear D gene. CDR3 size: 13 residues. The V end lost 4 bases, the J end lost 2 bases, and 5 bases lay between the germline ends. CDR1 is MNHEY, CDR2 SVGAGI, per germline. The CDR3 nucleotides are TGTGCCAGCAGTTCCCCAAACACCGGGGAGCTGTTTTTT. This codes for CASSSPNTGELFF.

V is TRBV6-4 and J is TRBJ1-2; 10 nucleotides match TRBD1. The CDR3 is 15 amino acids. Germline values: CDR1 MRHNA, CDR2 SNTAGT. After removal of 6 bases from V and 6 bases from J, the junction contained 10 bases not matched to a gene. This CDR3 is CASRPYGTGVDGYTF. CDR3 DNA sequence: TGTGCCAGCAGGCCATATGGGACAGGGGTCGATGGCTACACCTTC.

This clone occurred a few times. The J gene is TRBJ1-2, the V gene TRBV5-1; 7 bases are shared with TRBD1. Germline CDR1 and CDR2: SGHRS and YFSETQ. The ends lost 4 bases at V and 0 bases at J; junction bases unmatched: 6. The CDR3 loop spans 15 amino acids. The CDR3 DNA reads as TGCGCCAGCAGCACTGGGGACAGATCTAACTATGGCTACACCTTC. This codes for CASSTGDRSNYGYTF. Together with reference TRBV5-1 and TRBJ1-2, the CDR3 gives the full variable domain: KAGVTQTPRYLIKTRGQQVTLSCSPISGHRSVSWYQQTPGQGLQFLFEYFSETQRNKGNFPGRFSGRQFSNSRSEMNVSTLELGDSALYLCASSTGDRSNYGYTFGSGTRLTVV.

The gene calls are TRBV6-5 and TRBJ1-6; 9 positions agree with TRBD1. Trimming removed 5 bases from V and 9 bases from J; junction bases left unmatched: 8. This CDR3 region has 15 residues. Germline CDR1 reads MNHEY; CDR2 reads SVGAGI. CDR3 protein: CASSPGDREASPLHF. CDR3 coding DNA: TGTGCCAGCAGTCCCGGGGACAGGGAAGCTTCACCCCTCCACTTT.

The CDR3 DNA reads as TGTGCCAGCAGCCCCCCTTGGACGGAGGAGGGCACAGATACGCAGTATTTT. It yields the protein CASSPPWTEEGTDTQYF. The rearrangement uses TRBV7-2 and TRBJ2-3; possible D gene TRBD2, 5 bases. The CDR3 is made up of 17 amino acids. Germline loops: CDR1 SGHTA, CDR2 FQGNSA. Trimming left V 5 bases short and J 1 base short, with 19 bases between.

The chain links TRBV4-3 to TRBJ2-7; the D is unclear. CDR1 is LGHNA and CDR2 is YSLEER in the germline V gene. The CDR3 consists of 15 residues. Trimming stripped 0 bases from V and 7 bases from J, with 16 bases between. CDR3 amino acids: CASSQDHGQPDEQYF. DNA for the CDR3: TGCGCCAGCAGCCAAGATCACGGGCAGCCTGATGAGCAGTACTTC.

This clone has just a few counts. The chain carries TRBV20-1 and TRBJ1-2, with D unclear. Germline loops: CDR1 DFQATT, CDR2 SNEGSKA (reference sequence). V lost 6 bases to trimming and J lost 6 bases, with 11 bases between them. This CDR3 is built from 11 residues. The CDR3: CSALGGDGYTF. As DNA, the CDR3 is TGCAGTGCCCTCGGCGGGGATGGCTACACCTTC.

This chain links TRBV11-1 with TRBJ2-1; TRBD2 aligns across 8 bases. This CDR3 has 15 amino acids. V was clipped by 5 bases and J by 2 bases; unmatched bases: 5. The germline V gene encodes CDR1 SGHAT and CDR2 FQDESV (reference sequence). The chain's CDR3 is CASSPQRGTYNEQFF. DNA of the CDR3: TGTGCCAGCAGCCCCCAGCGGGGGACCTACAATGAGCAGTTCTTC.

This clone was counted a few times. The gene calls are TRBV27 and TRBJ1-1; maybe TRBD1 (5 bases). Germline loops: CDR1 MNHEY, CDR2 SMNVEV (reference sequence). V lost 7 bases and J lost 5, with 14 bases in between. This CDR3 has 13 residues. CDR3 region: CASTPRQGTEAFF. The DNA of the CDR3 is TGTGCCAGCACCCCCCGTCAGGGAACTGAAGCTTTCTTT.